This TCR beta chain was found in a study of blood T cell repertoires in COVID-19. Study information: In each case, the material was cDNA or gDNA derived from T cells, B-cell-depleted T cells, or PBMCs.

Using immunoSEQ multiplex PCR, the repertoire was profiled, and TCRdb retains in-frame clones only, with some absent. The data hold about 280,000 clones, with nearly 90% observed a single time. V was pared by 4 bases and J by 2 bases, with 14 bases between. CDR1 KGHSH and CDR2 LQKENI come from the germline V gene. The CDR3 extends over 15 amino acids. The sequenced sample was PBMCs or T cells enriched from blood (not recorded which). This chain links TRBV18 with TRBJ2-5; TRBD1 might be the D (5 bases). The TCR originated in a woman aged 18-29 years with acute COVID-19. CDR3 region: CASSQGLERQETQYF. CDR3 bases: TGTGCCAGCTCACAGGGGTTAGAACGGCAAGAGACCCAGTACTTC. The variable domain in full, completed from reference TRBV18 and TRBJ2-5, reads NAGVMQNPRHLVRRRGQEARLRCSPMKGHSHVYWYRQLPEEGLKFMVYLQKENIIDESGMPKERFSAEFPKEGPSILRIQQVVRGDSAAYFCASSQGLERQETQYFGPGTRLLVL.